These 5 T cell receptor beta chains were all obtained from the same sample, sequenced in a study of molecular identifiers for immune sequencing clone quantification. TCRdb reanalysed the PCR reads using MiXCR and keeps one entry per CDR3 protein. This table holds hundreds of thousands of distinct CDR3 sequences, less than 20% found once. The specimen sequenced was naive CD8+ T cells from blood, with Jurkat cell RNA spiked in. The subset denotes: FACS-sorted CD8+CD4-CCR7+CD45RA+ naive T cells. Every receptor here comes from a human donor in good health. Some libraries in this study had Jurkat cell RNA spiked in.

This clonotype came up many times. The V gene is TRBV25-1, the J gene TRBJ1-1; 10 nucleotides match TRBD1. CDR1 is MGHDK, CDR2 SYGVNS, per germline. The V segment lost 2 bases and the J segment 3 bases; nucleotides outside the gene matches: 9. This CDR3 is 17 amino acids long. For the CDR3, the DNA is TGTGCCAGCAGTGAAATTTTCGGGACAGGGGAGCACACTGAAGCTTTCTTT. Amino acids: CASSEIFGTGEHTEAFF.

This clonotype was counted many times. In nucleotides, the CDR3 is TGCGCCAGCAGCCCCGGACAGGGGGTAGAGACCCAGTACTTC. Its translation is CASSPGQGVETQYF. The chain recombines TRBV4-3 with TRBJ2-5, with 10 bases lining up with TRBD1. This CDR3 has 14 residues. With 4 bases clipped from V and 4 bases from J, the junction kept 3 bases outside the gene matches. CDR1 and CDR2 (germline): LGHNA, YSLEER.

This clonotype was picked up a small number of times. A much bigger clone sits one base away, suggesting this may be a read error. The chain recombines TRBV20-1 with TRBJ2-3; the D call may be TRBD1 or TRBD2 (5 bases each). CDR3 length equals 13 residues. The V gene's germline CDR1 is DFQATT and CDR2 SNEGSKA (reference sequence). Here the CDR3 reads CSANRRGTDAQYF. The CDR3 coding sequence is TGCAGTGCTAATCGACGGGGCACAGATGCGCAGTATTTT.

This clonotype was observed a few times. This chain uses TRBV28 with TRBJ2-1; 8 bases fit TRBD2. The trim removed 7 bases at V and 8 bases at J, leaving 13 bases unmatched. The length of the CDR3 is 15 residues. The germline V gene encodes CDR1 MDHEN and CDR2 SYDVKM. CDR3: CASKSRSGMEYEQFF. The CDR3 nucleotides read TGTGCCAGCAAGTCGCGTAGCGGGATGGAATATGAGCAGTTCTTC.

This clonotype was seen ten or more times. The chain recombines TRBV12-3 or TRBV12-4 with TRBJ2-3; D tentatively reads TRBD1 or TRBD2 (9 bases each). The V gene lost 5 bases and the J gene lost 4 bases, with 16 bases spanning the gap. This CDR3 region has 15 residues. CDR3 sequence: CASSAGGTGSDTQYF. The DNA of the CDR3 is TGTGCCAGCAGTGCGGGGGGGACAGGGTCAGATACGCAGTATTTT.